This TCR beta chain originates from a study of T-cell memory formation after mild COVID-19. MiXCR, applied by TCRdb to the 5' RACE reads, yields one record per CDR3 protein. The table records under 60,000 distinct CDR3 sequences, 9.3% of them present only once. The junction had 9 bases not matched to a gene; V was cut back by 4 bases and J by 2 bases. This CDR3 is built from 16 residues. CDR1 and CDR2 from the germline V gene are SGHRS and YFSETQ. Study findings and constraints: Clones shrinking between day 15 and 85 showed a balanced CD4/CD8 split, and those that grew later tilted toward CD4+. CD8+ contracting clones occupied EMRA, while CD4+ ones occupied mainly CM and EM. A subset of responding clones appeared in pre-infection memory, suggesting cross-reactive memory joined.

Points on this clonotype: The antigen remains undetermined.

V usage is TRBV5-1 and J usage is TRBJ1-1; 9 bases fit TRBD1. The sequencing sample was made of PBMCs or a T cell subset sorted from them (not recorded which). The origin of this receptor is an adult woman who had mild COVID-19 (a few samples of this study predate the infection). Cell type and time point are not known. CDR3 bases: TGCGCCAGCAGCCAGATAAGGACAGGGGATAACACTGAAGCTTTCTTT. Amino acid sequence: CASSQIRTGDNTEAFF.